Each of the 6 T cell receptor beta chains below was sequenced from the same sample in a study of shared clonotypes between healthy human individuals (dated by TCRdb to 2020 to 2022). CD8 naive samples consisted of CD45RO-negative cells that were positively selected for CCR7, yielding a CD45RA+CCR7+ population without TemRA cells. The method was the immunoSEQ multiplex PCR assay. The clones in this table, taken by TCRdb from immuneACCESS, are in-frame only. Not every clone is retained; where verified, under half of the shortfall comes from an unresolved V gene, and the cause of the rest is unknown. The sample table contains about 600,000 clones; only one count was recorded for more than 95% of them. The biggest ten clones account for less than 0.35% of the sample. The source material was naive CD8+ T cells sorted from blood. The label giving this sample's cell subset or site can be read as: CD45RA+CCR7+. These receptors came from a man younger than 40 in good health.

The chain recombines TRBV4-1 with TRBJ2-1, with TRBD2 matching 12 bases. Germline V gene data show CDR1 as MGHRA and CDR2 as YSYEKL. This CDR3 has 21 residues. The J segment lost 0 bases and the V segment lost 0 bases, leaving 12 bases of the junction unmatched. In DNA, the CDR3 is TGCGCCAGCAGCCAAGATCGCGGAGGTCTAGCGGGAGGGAGCTCCTACAATGAGCAGTTCTTC. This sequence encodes CASSQDRGGLAGGSSYNEQFF.

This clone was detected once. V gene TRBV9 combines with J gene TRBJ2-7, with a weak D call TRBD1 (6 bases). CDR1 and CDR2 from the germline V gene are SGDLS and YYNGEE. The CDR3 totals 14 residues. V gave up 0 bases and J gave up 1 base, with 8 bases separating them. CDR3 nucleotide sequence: TGTGCCAGCAGCGTAGGACAGGAGTCCTACGAGCAGTACTTC. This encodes CASSVGQESYEQYF.

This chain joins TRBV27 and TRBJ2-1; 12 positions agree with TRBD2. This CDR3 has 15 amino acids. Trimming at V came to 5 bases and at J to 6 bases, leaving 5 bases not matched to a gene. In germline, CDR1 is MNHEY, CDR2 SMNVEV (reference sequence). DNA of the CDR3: TGTGCCAGCAGTCTAGCGGGAGGGCCGGTCAATGAGCAGTTCTTC. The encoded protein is CASSLAGGPVNEQFF.

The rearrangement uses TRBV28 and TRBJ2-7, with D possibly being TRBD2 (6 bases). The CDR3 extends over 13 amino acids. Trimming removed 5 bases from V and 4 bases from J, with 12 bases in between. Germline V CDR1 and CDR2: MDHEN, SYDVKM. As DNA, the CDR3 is TGTGCCAGCAGTACGGGACTTTTGTACGAGCAGTACTTC. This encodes CASSTGLLYEQYF. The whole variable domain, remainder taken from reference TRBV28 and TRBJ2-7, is DVKVTQSSRYLVKRTGEKVFLECVQDMDHENMFWYRQDPGLGLRLIYFSYDVKMKEKGDIPEGYSVSREKKERFSLILESASTNQTSMYLCASSTGLLYEQYFGPGTRLTVT.

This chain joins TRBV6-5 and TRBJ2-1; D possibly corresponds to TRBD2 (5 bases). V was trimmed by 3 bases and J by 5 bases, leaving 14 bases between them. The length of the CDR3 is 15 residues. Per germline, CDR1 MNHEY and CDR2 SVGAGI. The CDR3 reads CASSYNLAVHNEQFF. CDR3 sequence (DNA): TGTGCCAGCAGTTATAACCTAGCCGTACACAATGAGCAGTTCTTC.

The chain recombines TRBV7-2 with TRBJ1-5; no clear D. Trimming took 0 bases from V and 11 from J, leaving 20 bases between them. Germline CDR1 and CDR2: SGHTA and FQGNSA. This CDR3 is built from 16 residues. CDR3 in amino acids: CASSLASDPQIKAQHF. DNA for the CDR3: TGTGCCAGCAGCTTAGCCTCTGACCCGCAGATTAAGGCCCAGCATTTT.